The present T cell receptor (beta chain) was sequenced within a study of OX40 agonist ivuxolimab in advanced cancers. Whole-study context: Recorded diagnoses for dose-escalation patients were hepatocellular carcinoma, melanoma, renal cell or head and neck cancer.

General observations from the study: Determination of antigen specificity was not performed for the expanded peripheral T cells. Averaged across samples, CD8+ T cells carried more expanded clones than CD4+ did.

Some clones are missing from TCRdb's copy, which holds only in-frame ones; the method was immunoSEQ multiplex PCR. The table records under 80,000 clones, around 84% of them present only once. Worth noting for this clone: Antigen: not known.

V shed 7 bases, J shed 6 bases, and the junction held 10 bases outside the gene matches. The CDR3 contains 15 residues. Germline V gives CDR1 SNHLY, CDR2 FYNNEI. The TCR originated in an adult with an advanced solid tumor such as melanoma, head and neck, liver or kidney cancer. The chain joins TRBV2 to TRBJ2-3; 10 bases agree with TRBD1. The sequencing used CD4+ or CD8+ T cells sorted from blood, collected in a trial of the OX40 agonist ivuxolimab. CDR3 sequence: CASTYEGQGSDTQYF. The CDR3 nucleotides are TGTGCCAGCACCTACGAGGGACAGGGGTCGGATACGCAGTATTTT.